This is a list of T cell receptor beta chains from one sample in a study of glioma-infiltrating T cells after dendritic cell vaccination. Generated by immunoSEQ multiplex PCR, the TCRdb table keeps only in-frame clones and is missing some. The sample contains around 96,000 clones, over 60% of which appear only once. The source was blood, collected before dendritic cell vaccination. These receptors came from a human donor with glioblastoma. CDR3s include the opening cysteine and the closing phenylalanine or tryptophan. The order of the fields is D gene, J gene, V gene, clone size, CDR3 protein. A D gene is named only where the DNA matches it firmly. Rows may omit the clone size; those that give it use once, few, many or a size class.

D: TRBD1; J: TRBJ2-7; V: TRBV5-4; size: NA; CDR3: CASSDPGQGRYEQYF
D: NA; J: TRBJ1-1; V: TRBV19; size: NA; CDR3: CASSMEGGARTEAFF
D: NA; J: TRBJ2-1; V: TRBV7-6; size: NA; CDR3: CASSSDYGVNEQFF
D: TRBD1; J: TRBJ2-7; V: TRBV7-6; size: NA; CDR3: CASSAAGTGLEQYF
D: NA; J: TRBJ1-4; V: TRBV5-1; size: NA; CDR3: CASRLGGGGTNEKLFF
D: TRBD1; J: TRBJ1-1; V: TRBV6-6; size: NA; CDR3: CASSPQGDTEAFF
D: TRBD2; J: TRBJ2-1; V: TRBV7-2; size: NA; CDR3: CASSLASSGFSSYNEQFF
D: NA; J: TRBJ2-1; V: TRBV7-3; size: few; CDR3: CASSVTTYNEQFF
D: TRBD1; J: TRBJ2-7; V: TRBV5-1; size: once; CDR3: CASSLVGQVPPQSEQYF
D: TRBD1; J: TRBJ1-1; V: TRBV2; size: NA; CDR3: CASSEYFWDRGLNTEAFF
D: NA; J: TRBJ1-5; V: TRBV6-1; size: NA; CDR3: CASTGRSNQPQHF
D: NA; J: TRBJ2-1; V: TRBV10-3; size: NA; CDR3: CAISERSDEQFF
D: NA; J: TRBJ2-1; V: TRBV9; size: NA; CDR3: CASSPRGRGGNEQFF
D: TRBD1; J: TRBJ1-1; V: TRBV5-5; size: NA; CDR3: CASSRQGVAEAFF
D: NA; J: TRBJ1-2; V: TRBV7-7; size: NA; CDR3: CASTPRGPDYGYTF
D: NA; J: TRBJ1-1; V: TRBV18; size: NA; CDR3: CASSLSGGEAFF
D: TRBD2; J: TRBJ2-1; V: TRBV5-6; size: NA; CDR3: CASSFGLTSGVYNEQFF
D: NA; J: TRBJ2-7; V: TRBV6-5; size: NA; CDR3: CASTLRTDSYEQYF
D: NA; J: TRBJ2-3; V: TRBV29-1; size: few; CDR3: CSVTGRISTDTQYF
D: NA; J: TRBJ1-4; V: TRBV29-1; size: NA; CDR3: CSVTMTSANEKLFF
D: NA; J: TRBJ2-5; V: TRBV7-9; size: NA; CDR3: CASNQLPFGGGPQETQYF
D: NA; J: TRBJ1-6; V: TRBV13; size: NA; CDR3: CASSLLVGGYNSPLHF
D: TRBD1; J: TRBJ1-4; V: TRBV28; size: NA; CDR3: CASTKDRVEKLFF
D: NA; J: TRBJ2-2; V: TRBV7-2; size: NA; CDR3: CASSFRLSGELFF
D: NA; J: TRBJ2-2; V: TRBV18; size: NA; CDR3: CASSWTATTNTGELFF
D: NA; J: TRBJ1-1; V: TRBV6-1; size: NA; CDR3: CASSEYDKPNTEAFF
D: NA; J: TRBJ1-2; V: TRBV27; size: NA; CDR3: CASSSNGYGGYTF
D: NA; J: TRBJ2-7; V: TRBV6-5; size: NA; CDR3: CASTPPARGGEQYF
D: NA; J: TRBJ2-2; V: TRBV27; size: NA; CDR3: CASSFRLNTGELFF